This record covers a single T cell receptor (beta chain). Its target is unknown. This sample is part of a study of T cell repertoires in cytomegalovirus infection. Whole-study findings and limits: HLA-C-restricted CMV clonotypes gave the most frequent clonotype in two of eight donors.

TCRdb reprocessed the reads via MiXCR and lists one record per CDR3 protein. Seen here are more than 150,000 distinct CDR3 sequences, roughly 17% observed once, and the top ten hold 18%. The CDR3 is 14 amino acids. Losses at the gene ends were 6 bases for V and 3 bases for J; bases not matched to a gene: 6. Germline CDR1 is MNHNY and CDR2 is SVGAGI (reference sequence). The sample comprised CD8+ T cells from PBMCs. The TCR was taken from a human donor in good health (CMV status not recorded). Some clones in this sample may be carry-over from other donors' samples. The chain employs TRBV6-6 and TRBJ2-7; TRBD1 agrees at 9 bases. The CDR3 nucleotides read TGTGCCAGCAGCGCCGGGACAGGGCACTACGAGCAGTACTTC. It translates to CASSAGTGHYEQYF.